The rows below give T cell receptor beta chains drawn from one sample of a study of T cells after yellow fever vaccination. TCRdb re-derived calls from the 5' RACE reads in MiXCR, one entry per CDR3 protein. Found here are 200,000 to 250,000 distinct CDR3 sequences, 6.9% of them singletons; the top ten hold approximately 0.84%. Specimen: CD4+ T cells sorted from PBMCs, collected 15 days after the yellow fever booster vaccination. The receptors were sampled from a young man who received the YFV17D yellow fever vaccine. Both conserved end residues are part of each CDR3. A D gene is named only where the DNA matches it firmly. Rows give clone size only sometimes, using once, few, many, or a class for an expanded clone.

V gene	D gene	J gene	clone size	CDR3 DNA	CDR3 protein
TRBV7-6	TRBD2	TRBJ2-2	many	TGTGCCAGCAGTGTCGTACCCGGGACTAGCGGGACAGTAATCGGGGAGCTGTTTTTT	CASSVVPGTSGTVIGELFF
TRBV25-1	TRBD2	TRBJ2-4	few	TGTGCCAGCAGTGGCCTTAGCGGGAGTCGGTACATTCAGTACTTC	CASSGLSGSRYIQYF
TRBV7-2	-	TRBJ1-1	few	TGTGCCAGCAGCCCCCGTGTGCCCCGTGACACTGAAGCTTTCTTT	CASSPRVPRDTEAFF
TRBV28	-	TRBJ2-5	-	TGTGCCAGCAGTTTCGTGGGGGTGGAGACCCAGTACTTC	CASSFVGVETQYF
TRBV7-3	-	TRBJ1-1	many	TGTGCCAGCAGCTTAATGACAGGACCCACTGAAGCTTTCTTT	CASSLMTGPTEAFF
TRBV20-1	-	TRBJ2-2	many	TGCAGTGCTAGTATAGTTGCGGACACCGGGGAGCTGTTTTTT	CSASIVADTGELFF
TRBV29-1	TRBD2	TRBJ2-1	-	TGCAGCGCCCTGGGGGGGACTAGCGGGAGTAGGAATGAGCAGTTCTTC	CSALGGTSGSRNEQFF
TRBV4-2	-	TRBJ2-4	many	TGTGCCAGCAGCCAAGATCCGGTCGGCTACTTAAACATTCAGTACTTC	CASSQDPVGYLNIQYF
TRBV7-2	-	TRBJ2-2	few	TGTGCCAGCCGACTACCTTCTAACGCCGGGGAGCTGTTTTTT	CASRLPSNAGELFF
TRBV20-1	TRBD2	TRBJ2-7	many	TGCAGTGCTAGACCTCCGGGACTAGCGGGAGGGGTGCAGTACTTC	CSARPPGLAGGVQYF
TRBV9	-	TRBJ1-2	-	TGTGCCAGCAGCGTAACGGTGGAGGGTCCATATGGCTACACCTTC	CASSVTVEGPYGYTF
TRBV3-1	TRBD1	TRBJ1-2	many	TGTGCCAGCAGCCGTGACAGGGATGGTGGCTACACCTTC	CASSRDRDGGYTF
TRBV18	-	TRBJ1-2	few	TGTGCCAGCTCACCAGAGGAAAGCTATGGCTACACCTTC	CASSPEESYGYTF
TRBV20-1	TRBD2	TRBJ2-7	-	TGCAGTGCAAGGGCTAGCGGGGAGGGTGGCGAGCAGTACTTC	CSARASGEGGEQYF
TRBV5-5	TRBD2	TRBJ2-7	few	TGTGCCAGCAGGCTCGGGGCTAGCGGGGGACCGCAGTACTTC	CASRLGASGGPQYF
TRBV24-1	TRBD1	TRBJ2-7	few	TGTGCCACCAGTGACCGACAGGGATTCGAGCAGTACTTC	CATSDRQGFEQYF
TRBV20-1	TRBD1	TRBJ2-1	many	TGCAGTGTTCAACAGGGGGCTTACAATGAGCAGTTCTTC	CSVQQGAYNEQFF
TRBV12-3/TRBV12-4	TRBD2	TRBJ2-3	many	TGTGCCAGCAGTTTCGGGACTAGCGGGATAAACACAGATACGCAGTATTTT	CASSFGTSGINTDTQYF
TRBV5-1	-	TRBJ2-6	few	TGCGCCAGCAGCTTGTTCTCTGGGGCCAACGTCCTGACTTTC	CASSLFSGANVLTF
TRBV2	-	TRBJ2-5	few	TGTGCCAGCAGTGAAACAAGAGGGCGAGAGACCCAGTACTTC	CASSETRGRETQYF
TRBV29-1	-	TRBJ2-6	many	TGCAGCGTTCAAGGCGGGTCTGGGGCCAACGTCCTGACTTTC	CSVQGGSGANVLTF
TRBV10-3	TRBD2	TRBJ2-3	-	TGTGCCATCAGTGAGGACGATAGCGGGAGACGGGATACGCAGTATTTT	CAISEDDSGRRDTQYF
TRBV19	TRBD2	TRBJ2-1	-	TGTGCCAGTAGTACCCCGGGACTAGCTACGGGGGAGCAGTTCTTC	CASSTPGLATGEQFF
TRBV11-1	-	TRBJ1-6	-	TGTGCCAGCAGCTCGTTATCGGGACAAAGCTCCTATAATTCACCCCTCCACTTT	CASSSLSGQSSYNSPLHF
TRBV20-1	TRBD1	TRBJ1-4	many	TGCAGTGGGAGGGACAGACTGAATGAAAAACTGTTTTTT	CSGRDRLNEKLFF
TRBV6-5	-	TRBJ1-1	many	TGTGCCAGCAGCCCTACAGGGCCCGACACTGAAGCTTTCTTT	CASSPTGPDTEAFF
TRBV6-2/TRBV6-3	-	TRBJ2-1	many	TGTGCCAGCAGTGGGGTCCCCTCCTACAATGAGCAGTTCTTC	CASSGVPSYNEQFF
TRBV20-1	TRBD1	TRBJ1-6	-	TGCAGTGCCTACCCGGGACAGGGTTCGGCAGATTCACCCCTCCACTTT	CSAYPGQGSADSPLHF
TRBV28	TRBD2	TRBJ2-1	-	TGTGCCAGCAGCCCCCGGGGCGGGAGGTCCTACAATGAGCAGTTCTTC	CASSPRGGRSYNEQFF
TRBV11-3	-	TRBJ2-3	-	TGTGCCAGCAGCCCCGGAAGAGCGGACACAGATACGCAGTATTTT	CASSPGRADTDTQYF
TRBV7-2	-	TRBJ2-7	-	TGTGCCAGCAGCACTACCCTAGCCCCTACGAAGCAGTACTTC	CASSTTLAPTKQYF
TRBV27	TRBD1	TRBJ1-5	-	TGTGCCAGCAGAAAGGGGGCGCGGGGCAATCAGCCCCAGCATTTT	CASRKGARGNQPQHF
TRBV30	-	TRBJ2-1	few	TGTGCCTGGAGTGTCGTACTCGCGCCCGGGAGGTTCTTC	CAWSVVLAPGRFF
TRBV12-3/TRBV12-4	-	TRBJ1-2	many	TGTGCCAGCAGTTTAAGGGATGGCTACACCTTC	CASSLRDGYTF
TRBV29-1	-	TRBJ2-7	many	TGCAGCGTGTGGGACACCCGCTCCTACGAGCAGTACTTC	CSVWDTRSYEQYF
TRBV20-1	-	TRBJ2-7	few	TGCAGCGCCGGGGACCTCTCCTACGAGCAGTACTTC	CSAGDLSYEQYF
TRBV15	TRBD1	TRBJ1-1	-	TGTGCCACCAGAGGGGGCGCCGGCGGAGCTTTCTTT	CATRGGAGGAFF
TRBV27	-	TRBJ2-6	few	TGTGCCAGCCGTCCATACGCCAGGGTAGACCATGGGGCCAACGTCCTGACTTTC	CASRPYARVDHGANVLTF
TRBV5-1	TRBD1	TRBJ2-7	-	TGCGCCAGCAGCTTGGGGCTAGACAGGGGGCGAACCTACGAGCAGTACTTC	CASSLGLDRGRTYEQYF
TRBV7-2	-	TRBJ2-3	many	TGTGCCAGCAGCTTGTACAGCACCACAGATACGCAGTATTTT	CASSLYSTTDTQYF
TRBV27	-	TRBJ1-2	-	TGTGCCAGCAGTCCCCAACGGACTCCACTAGTCTATGGCTACACCTTC	CASSPQRTPLVYGYTF
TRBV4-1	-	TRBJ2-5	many	TGCGCCAGCAGCCTTACGGCCCAAGAGACCCAGTACTTC	CASSLTAQETQYF
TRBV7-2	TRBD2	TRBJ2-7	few	TGTGCCAGCAGCCGATCAGCGGGAGGGCCAAGGGAGCAGTACTTC	CASSRSAGGPREQYF
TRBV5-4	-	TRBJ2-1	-	TGTGCCAGCAGCTTGGCGAGGAGCCGGATTCTGGCGGGATACAATGAGCAGTTCTTC	CASSLARSRILAGYNEQFF
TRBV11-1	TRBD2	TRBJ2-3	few	TGTGCCAGCAGCTTAGCGCCAAGCGGGAGAACAGATACGCAGTATTTT	CASSLAPSGRTDTQYF
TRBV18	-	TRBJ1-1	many	TGTGCCAGCTCACGGGGGGCTGGGACTGAAGCTTTCTTT	CASSRGAGTEAFF
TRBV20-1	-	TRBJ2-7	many	TGCAGTGCTAGCTTTGTCGGGACTCCCTTTCAAGAGCAGTACTTC	CSASFVGTPFQEQYF
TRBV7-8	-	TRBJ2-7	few	TGTGCCAGCAGCTTAGACTTGGCCGGTTCCTACGAGCAGTACTTC	CASSLDLAGSYEQYF
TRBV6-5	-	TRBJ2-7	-	TGTGCCAGCAGTTACTCGAGTTCAATGAGAGGGAACGAGCAGTACTTC	CASSYSSSMRGNEQYF
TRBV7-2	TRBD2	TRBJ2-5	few	TGTGCCAGCAGCTTAGGAGGCGGTAGCGGGAGGGAAGAGACCCAGTACTTC	CASSLGGGSGREETQYF
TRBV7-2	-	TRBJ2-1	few	TGTGCCAGCAGCTTTATTGGGGGCTACAATGAGCAGTTCTTC	CASSFIGGYNEQFF
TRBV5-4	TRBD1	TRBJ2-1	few	TGTGCCAGCAGCCCCGGGACAGGGGGCTCCTACAATGAGCAGTTCTTC	CASSPGTGGSYNEQFF
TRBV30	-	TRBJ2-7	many	TGTGCCTGGAGTCGAGGTTACGAGCAGTACTTC	CAWSRGYEQYF
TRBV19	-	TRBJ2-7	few	TGTGCCAGTAGTCAACAAGGATACGAGCAGTACTTC	CASSQQGYEQYF
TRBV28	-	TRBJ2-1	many	TGTGCCAGCAGTCTCAGGGGCAGGGGTGGTGGCAATGAGCAGTTCTTC	CASSLRGRGGGNEQFF
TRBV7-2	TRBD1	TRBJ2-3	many	TGTGCCAGCAGCTTGAAAGGACAGGGAACTGATACGCAGTATTTT	CASSLKGQGTDTQYF
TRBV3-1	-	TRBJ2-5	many	TGTGCCAGCAGCCAAGGGGGAGGAAAGACCCAGTACTTC	CASSQGGGKTQYF